Presented here are 25 T cell receptor beta chains from one specimen sequenced in a study of T cell responses to AZD1222 COVID-19 vaccine. Repertoires were generated with immunoSEQ multiplex PCR, while TCRdb's copy carries only in-frame clones and drops some. This table holds 150,000 to 200,000 clones, around 94% found once. This sample comprised peripheral blood, obtained 28 days after the second AZD1222 dose. Every receptor here comes from an adult who received the AZD1222 COVID-19 vaccine.

The CDR3 nucleotides are TGTGCCTTGGAACAGGGGTTCGGCACTGAAGCTTTCTTT. It encodes CALEQGFGTEAFF. The gene calls are TRBV30 and TRBJ1-1; 7 bases are shared with TRBD1. V was clipped by 7 bases and J by 4 bases; unmatched bases: 9. This CDR3 is 13 amino acids long. In germline, CDR1 is GTSNPN, CDR2 SVGIG (reference sequence).

V and J are TRBV30 and TRBJ2-7; 9 nucleotides match TRBD2. CDR3 length equals 14 residues. V was pared by 4 bases and J by 2 bases, with 6 bases of the junction left unmatched. In germline, CDR1 is GTSNPN, CDR2 SVGIG (reference sequence). CDR3 in DNA: TGTGCCTGGAAATGGCGGGAGGGCGCCTACGAGCAGTACTTC. Protein: CAWKWREGAYEQYF.

The chain recombines TRBV19 with TRBJ2-3, with D possibly being TRBD1 or TRBD2 (6 bases each). The CDR3 extends over 14 amino acids. V lost 9 bases and J 5 bases, leaving 18 bases between the germline ends. Germline values: CDR1 LNHDA, CDR2 SQIVND (reference sequence). CDR3 bases: TGTGCCAGCCGGTTGGGGGGCGCAAAAGATACGCAGTATTTT. It yields the protein CASRLGGAKDTQYF.

The rearrangement uses TRBV4-1 and TRBJ2-1; 10 positions agree with TRBD1. The length of the CDR3 is 16 residues. V dropped 3 bases and J dropped 5; count of bases not matched to a gene: 7. CDR1 MGHRA and CDR2 YSYEKL come from the germline V gene. CDR3 sequence reads: CASSHPTGQGDNEQFF. The CDR3 nucleotides are TGCGCCAGCAGCCACCCAACAGGACAGGGGGACAATGAGCAGTTCTTC.

The chain combines TRBV5-1 with TRBJ2-7; perhaps TRBD1 as D (6 bases). There are 13 residues in the CDR3. Trimming left V 2 bases short and J 5 bases short, with 11 bases between. Looked up from germline, CDR1 is SGHRS and CDR2 is YFSETQ. DNA of the CDR3: TGCGCCAGCAGCTTCTCAGGGGTTGACGAGCAGTACTTC. This gives the protein CASSFSGVDEQYF.

The chain couples TRBV7-2 to TRBJ2-4; weak D call: TRBD1 (5 bases). Trimming stripped 4 bases from V and 9 bases from J, with 13 bases between. This CDR3 has 13 residues. Looked up from germline, CDR1 is SGHTA and CDR2 is FQGNSA. CDR3 in DNA: TGTGCCAGCAGCTCCCAGGGAAGTGGCATTCAGTACTTC. It is translated as CASSSQGSGIQYF.

The V gene is TRBV4-3, the J gene TRBJ1-1; 7 nucleotides agree with TRBD1. The V and J ends lost 4 bases and 4 bases, in that order; junction bases with no gene match: 15. Germline V lookup: CDR1 LGHNA, CDR2 YSLEER. This CDR3 is built from 17 residues. For the CDR3, the DNA is TGCGCCAGCAGCCTCATTACCCTACAGGGGAGGATCACTGAAGCTTTCTTT. This sequence encodes CASSLITLQGRITEAFF.

The chain joins TRBV6-6 to TRBJ1-1; TRBD1 is a possible D gene (5 bases). Per germline, CDR1 MNHNY and CDR2 SVGAGI (reference sequence). With 2 bases removed from V and 4 bases from J, the gap between germline ends came to 8 bases. This CDR3 comprises 13 residues. The CDR3 DNA sequence: TGTGCCAGCAGTTACAGGGGAATCACTGAAGCTTTCTTT. It is translated as CASSYRGITEAFF.

The chain has TRBV21-1 and TRBJ2-1; TRBD2, the table's D call, was not compared with the DNA. TRBV21-1 is described as a pseudogene. The CDR3 sequence is 17 residues long. The CDR3 sequence is CASSKGLKREGYNEQFF. CDR3 coding DNA: TGTGCCAGCAGCAAAGGGTTAAAGCGGGAGGGGTACAATGAGCAGTTCTTC.

This clone showed up just once. The rearrangement links TRBV19 to TRBJ1-1; unclear D gene. Between the trimmed V and J ends, which lost 3 bases and 0 bases, there was a span of 17 bases. The CDR3 extends over 17 amino acids. Germline V gene lookup returns CDR1 LNHDA and CDR2 SQIVND (reference sequence). The CDR3 spells CASSINSLTILNTEAFF. DNA of the CDR3: TGTGCCAGTAGTATCAACTCCTTGACGATTTTGAACACTGAAGCTTTCTTT.

V is TRBV6-5 and J is TRBJ1-4; D is uncertain. Trimming took off 11 bases at V and 6 bases at J, with 19 bases between the two ends. This CDR3 has 14 residues. The germline V gene has CDR1 MNHEY and CDR2 SVGAGI. DNA of the CDR3: TGTGCCGTAGGCACACCCTTCACCTATGAAAAACTGTTTTTT. It codes for CAVGTPFTYEKLFF.

The gene calls are TRBV6-5 and TRBJ1-2, with 8 bases identical to TRBD1. V lost 6 bases and J lost 8; bases outside the gene matches: 14. CDR3 size: 15 residues. The V gene's germline CDR1 is MNHEY and CDR2 SVGAGI. The CDR3 DNA follows: TGTGCCAGCAGGGGACAGGCTATGATCTTCGGGGGCTACACCTTC. This encodes CASRGQAMIFGGYTF.

The chain has TRBV6-6 and TRBJ1-5, with 7 bases identical to TRBD1. CDR1 and CDR2 (germline): MNHNY, SVGAGI (reference sequence). The V and J ends lost 6 bases and 5 bases, in that order; junction bases with no gene match: 10. This CDR3 is built from 15 residues. In DNA, the CDR3 is TGTGCCAGCAGCGACTCAGGGGGTACGGATCAGCCCCAGCATTTT. This encodes CASSDSGGTDQPQHF.

CDR3: CASSSHPVSSTQYF. In DNA, the CDR3 is TGCGCCAGCAGTTCACATCCGGTCAGTAGTACGCAGTATTTT. V and J are TRBV10-1 and TRBJ2-3; no clear D gene. V was shortened by 5 bases and J by 8 bases, with 17 bases between the two germline ends. Germline V CDR1 and CDR2: WNHNN, SYGVQD (reference sequence). The CDR3 runs to 14 residues.

This chain connects TRBV5-5 to TRBJ1-3; 7 nucleotides match TRBD1. CDR1 is SGHKS, CDR2 YYEKEE, per germline (reference sequence). Losses at the gene ends were 0 bases for V and 0 bases for J; bases not matched to a gene: 3. The CDR3 totals 16 residues. As DNA, the CDR3 is TGTGCCAGCAGCTTGGGTGGACAGGCCTCTGGAAACACCATATATTTT. It yields the protein CASSLGGQASGNTIYF.

A single count supports this clone. This chain uses TRBV29-1 with TRBJ2-5, with D possibly matching TRBD2 (7 bases). The J call may be in error: the DNA end matches TRBJ2-7 better. Germline CDR1 is SQVTM and CDR2 is ANQGSEA. There are 15 residues in the CDR3. In nucleotides, the CDR3 is TGCAGCGTTGTCGGCGCGGGGGCGCGATCCTACGAGCAGTACTTC. It specifies CSVVGAGARSYEQYF.

The chain carries TRBV2 and TRBJ2-7; the D is unclear. Trimming took off 2 bases at V and 4 bases at J, with 9 bases between the two ends. The CDR3 contains 13 residues. Per the germline V gene, CDR1 is SNHLY and CDR2 is FYNNEI. Written as DNA, the CDR3 is TGTGCCAGCAGTGAATGGCAGGAATACGAGCAGTACTTC. As protein: CASSEWQEYEQYF. The complete variable domain, with remaining parts taken from reference TRBV2 and TRBJ2-7, reads EPEVTQTPSHQVTQMGQEVILRCVPISNHLYFYWYRQILGQKVEFLVSFYNNEISEKSEIFDDQFSVERPDGSNFTLKIRSTKLEDSAMYFCASSEWQEYEQYFGPGTRLTVT.

The rearrangement links TRBV7-3 to TRBJ2-1; 11 nucleotides align to TRBD2. V was pared by 4 bases and J by 10 bases, with 15 bases of the junction left unmatched. The germline CDR1 and CDR2 sequences are SGHTA and FQGTGA. The CDR3 has 17 amino acids. CDR3 loop: CASSSAVLAGATGEQFF. CDR3 coding DNA: TGTGCCAGCAGCTCGGCCGTACTAGCGGGGGCGACCGGGGAGCAGTTCTTC.

The chain couples TRBV28 to TRBJ1-2, with 9 bases identical to TRBD1. The V segment lost 6 bases and the J segment 5 bases; nucleotides outside the gene matches: 10. Germline loops: CDR1 MDHEN, CDR2 SYDVKM. This CDR3 has 15 residues. DNA of the CDR3: TGTGCCAGCAGCCAACCGGGACAGGGCCTTTATGGCTACACCTTC. This codes for CASSQPGQGLYGYTF.

The chain uses TRBV19 and TRBJ2-7, with 11 bases aligning to TRBD2. Germline assignment: CDR1 LNHDA and CDR2 SQIVND (reference sequence). V lost 9 bases, J lost 1 base, and 2 bases stayed unmatched. The CDR3 totals 13 residues. CDR3 DNA: TGTGCCAGCCGACTAGCGGGGTCCTACGAGCAGTACTTC. Its translation is CASRLAGSYEQYF.

The V call is TRBV10-1, the J call TRBJ1-6; D may be TRBD1 (5 bases). The CDR3 runs 19 residues. Looked up from germline, CDR1 is WNHNN and CDR2 is SYGVQD (reference sequence). The V gene lost 3 bases and the J gene lost 10 bases, with 28 bases spanning the gap. As DNA, the CDR3 is TGCGCCAGCAGTGACAAACTTGAGGCGGGGGGGAGGCGGTCGTCACCCCTCCACTTT. Translated: CASSDKLEAGGRRSSPLHF.

The chain links TRBV25-1 to TRBJ1-3; no firm D call. Germline loops: CDR1 MGHDK, CDR2 SYGVNS. The germline V and J ends were trimmed by 8 bases and 4 bases, with 12 bases remaining between them. The length of the CDR3 is 13 residues. The DNA of the CDR3 is TGTGCCAGCCGAGGTGGGTGGGGAAACACCATATATTTT. It translates to CASRGGWGNTIYF.

This clone was counted once. The gene calls are TRBV7-2 and TRBJ2-1; 7 bases agree with TRBD1. J was trimmed by 0 bases and V by 4 bases; bases with no gene match: 3. The CDR3 contains 15 residues. Germline assignment: CDR1 SGHTA and CDR2 FQGNSA. DNA of the CDR3: TGTGCCAGCAGCTCTCGGGACAGCTCCTACAATGAGCAGTTCTTC. Translation: CASSSRDSSYNEQFF. Combining the CDR3 with reference TRBV7-2 and TRBJ2-1 gives the whole variable domain GAGVSQSPSNKVTEKGKDVELRCDPISGHTALYWYRQSLGQGLEFLIYFQGNSAPDKSGLPSDRFSAERTGGSVSTLTIQRTQQEDSAVYLCASSSRDSSYNEQFFGPGTRLTVL.

In its sample, this clone was seen once. The gene calls are TRBV4-3 and TRBJ1-4, with TRBD1 as a possible D gene (5 bases). There are 14 residues in the CDR3. CDR1 is LGHNA and CDR2 is YSLEER in the germline V gene. V was shortened by 3 bases and J by 1 base, with 6 bases between the two germline ends. The DNA of the CDR3 is TGCGCCAGCAGCCAGGGGCTAACTAATGAAAAACTGTTTTTT. This sequence encodes CASSQGLTNEKLFF.

This clone was detected only a few times. The gene calls are TRBV5-1 and TRBJ1-5; D is perhaps TRBD1 (5 bases). The V end was cut by 0 bases, the J end by 4 bases, with 11 bases between. CDR1 and CDR2 (germline): SGHRS, YFSETQ. The CDR3 has 15 residues. The CDR3 here is CASSLEAGINQPQHF. For the CDR3, the DNA is TGCGCCAGCAGCTTGGAGGCAGGGATTAATCAGCCCCAGCATTTT. Based on the CDR3 plus reference TRBV5-1 and TRBJ1-5, the full variable domain is KAGVTQTPRYLIKTRGQQVTLSCSPISGHRSVSWYQQTPGQGLQFLFEYFSETQRNKGNFPGRFSGRQFSNSRSEMNVSTLELGDSALYLCASSLEAGINQPQHFGDGTRLSIL.